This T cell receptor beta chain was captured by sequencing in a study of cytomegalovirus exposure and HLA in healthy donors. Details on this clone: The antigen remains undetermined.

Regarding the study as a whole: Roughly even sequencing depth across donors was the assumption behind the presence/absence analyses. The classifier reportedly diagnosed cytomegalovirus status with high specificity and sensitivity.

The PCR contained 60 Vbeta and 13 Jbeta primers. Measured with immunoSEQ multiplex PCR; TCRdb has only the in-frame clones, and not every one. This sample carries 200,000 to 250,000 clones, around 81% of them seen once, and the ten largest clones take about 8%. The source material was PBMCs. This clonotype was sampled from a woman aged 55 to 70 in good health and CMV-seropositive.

In nucleotides, the CDR3 is TGTGCCAGCAGCGCAGGGGGATCGGGTCAGCCCCAGCATTTT. Translating it yields CASSAGGSGQPQHF. V usage is TRBV5-4 and J usage is TRBJ1-5, with 7 bases lining up with TRBD1. J was trimmed by 6 bases and V by 4 bases; bases with no gene match: 7. The CDR3 consists of 14 residues. The germline V gene has CDR1 SGHNT and CDR2 YYREEE (reference sequence). The full variable domain, in which reference TRBV5-4 and TRBJ1-5 provide the parts outside the CDR3, is ETGVTQSPTHLIKTRGQQVTLRCSSQSGHNTVSWYQQALGQGPQFIFQYYREEENGRGNFPPRFSGLQFPNYSSELNVNALELDDSALYLCASSAGGSGQPQHFGDGTRLSIL.